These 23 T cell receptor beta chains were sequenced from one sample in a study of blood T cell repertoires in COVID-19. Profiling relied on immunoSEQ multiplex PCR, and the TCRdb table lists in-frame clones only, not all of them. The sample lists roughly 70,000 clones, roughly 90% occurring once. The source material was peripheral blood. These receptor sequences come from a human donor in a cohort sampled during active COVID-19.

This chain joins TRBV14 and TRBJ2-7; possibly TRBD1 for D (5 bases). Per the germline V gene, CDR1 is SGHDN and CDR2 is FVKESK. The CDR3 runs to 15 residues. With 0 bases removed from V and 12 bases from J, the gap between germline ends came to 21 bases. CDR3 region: CASSQDTTPGRASYF. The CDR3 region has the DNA TGTGCCAGCAGCCAAGATACGACCCCGGGCAGGGCTTCGTACTTC.

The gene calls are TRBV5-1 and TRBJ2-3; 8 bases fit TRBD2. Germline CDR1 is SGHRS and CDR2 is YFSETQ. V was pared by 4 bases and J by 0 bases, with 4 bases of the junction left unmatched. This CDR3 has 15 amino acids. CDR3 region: CASSHSGTSTDTQYF. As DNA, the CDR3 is TGCGCCAGCAGCCATAGCGGGACTAGCACAGATACGCAGTATTTT.

CDR3 coding DNA: TGTGCCACCCTGACAGGGTTGAACACTGAAGCTTTCTTT. Amino acids: CATLTGLNTEAFF. This rearrangement joins TRBV19 to TRBJ1-1; TRBD1 matches at 7 bases. V shed 10 bases, J shed 0 bases, and the junction held 5 bases outside the gene matches. The CDR3 has 13 residues. Germline V gene lookup returns CDR1 LNHDA and CDR2 SQIVND (reference sequence).

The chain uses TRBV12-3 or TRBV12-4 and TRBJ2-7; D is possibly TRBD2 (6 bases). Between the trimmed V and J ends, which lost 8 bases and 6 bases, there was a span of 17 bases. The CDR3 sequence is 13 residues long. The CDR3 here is CASGRGEVREQYF. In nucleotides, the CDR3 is TGTGCCAGCGGCCGCGGGGAGGTACGCGAGCAGTACTTC.

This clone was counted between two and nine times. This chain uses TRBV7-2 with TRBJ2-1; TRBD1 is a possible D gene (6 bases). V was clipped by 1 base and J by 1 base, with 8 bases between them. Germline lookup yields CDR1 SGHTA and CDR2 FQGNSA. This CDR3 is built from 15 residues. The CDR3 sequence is CASSLDQGSYNEQFF. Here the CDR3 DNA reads TGTGCCAGCAGCTTAGACCAGGGGTCCTACAATGAGCAGTTCTTC.

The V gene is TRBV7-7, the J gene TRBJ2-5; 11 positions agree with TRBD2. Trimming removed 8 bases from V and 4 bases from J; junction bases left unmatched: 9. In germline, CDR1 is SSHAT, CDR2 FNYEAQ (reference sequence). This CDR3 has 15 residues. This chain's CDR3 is CASAPLSGGGETQYF. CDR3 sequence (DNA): TGTGCCAGCGCCCCTCTTAGCGGGGGGGGAGAGACCCAGTACTTC.

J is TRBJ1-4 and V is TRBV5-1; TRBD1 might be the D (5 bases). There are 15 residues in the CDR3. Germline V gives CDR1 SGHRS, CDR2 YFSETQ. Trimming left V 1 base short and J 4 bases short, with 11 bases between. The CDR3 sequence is CASSLMQGLNEKLFF. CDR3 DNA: TGCGCCAGCAGCTTGATGCAGGGCCTTAATGAAAAACTGTTTTTT.

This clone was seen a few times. CDR3 DNA: TGTGCCAGCAGCCCCCAGCTGGCGGCAGTTGGGCAGCCCCAGCATTTT. Its protein is CASSPQLAAVGQPQHF. This rearrangement joins TRBV7-8 to TRBJ1-5, with D unresolved. The CDR3 sequence is 16 residues long. V was pared by 5 bases and J by 7 bases, with 21 bases between. Germline assignment: CDR1 SGHVS and CDR2 FQNEAQ.

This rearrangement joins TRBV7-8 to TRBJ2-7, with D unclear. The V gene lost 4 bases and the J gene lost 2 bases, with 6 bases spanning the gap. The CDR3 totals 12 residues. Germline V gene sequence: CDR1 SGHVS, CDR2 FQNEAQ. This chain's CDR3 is CASSSPTYEQYF. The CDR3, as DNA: TGTGCCAGCAGCTCCCCAACCTACGAGCAGTACTTC.

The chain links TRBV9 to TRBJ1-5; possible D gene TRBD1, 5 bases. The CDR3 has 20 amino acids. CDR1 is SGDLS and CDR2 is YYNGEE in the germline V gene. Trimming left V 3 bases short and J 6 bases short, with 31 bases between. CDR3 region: CASSGWGWGRRSKVGQPQHF. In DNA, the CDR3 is TGTGCCAGCAGCGGATGGGGTTGGGGCAGAAGAAGTAAGGTCGGTCAGCCCCAGCATTTT.

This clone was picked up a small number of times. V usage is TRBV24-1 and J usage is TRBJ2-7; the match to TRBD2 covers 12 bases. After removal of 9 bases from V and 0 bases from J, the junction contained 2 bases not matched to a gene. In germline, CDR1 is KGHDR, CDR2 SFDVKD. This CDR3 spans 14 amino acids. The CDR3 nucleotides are TGTGCCACCCTGGGACTAGCGGGCTCCTACGAGCAGTACTTC. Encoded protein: CATLGLAGSYEQYF.

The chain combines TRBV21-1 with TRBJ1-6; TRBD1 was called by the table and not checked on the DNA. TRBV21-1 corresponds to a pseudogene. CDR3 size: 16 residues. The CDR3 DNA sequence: TGTGCCAGCAGCAAAGCGCGGCGAAGGGGTGGTTCACCCCTCCACTTT. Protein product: CASSKARRRGGSPLHF.

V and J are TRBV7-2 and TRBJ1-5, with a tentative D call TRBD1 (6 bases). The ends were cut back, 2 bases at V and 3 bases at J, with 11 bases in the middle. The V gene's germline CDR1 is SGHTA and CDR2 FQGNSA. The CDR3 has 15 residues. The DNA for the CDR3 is TGTGCCAGCAGCTTATACGCAGGGGTCAATCAGCCCCAGCATTTT. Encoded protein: CASSLYAGVNQPQHF.

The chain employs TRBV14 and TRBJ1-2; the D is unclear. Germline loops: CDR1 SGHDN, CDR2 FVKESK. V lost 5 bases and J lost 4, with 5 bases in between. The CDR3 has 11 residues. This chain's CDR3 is CASSNSYGYTF. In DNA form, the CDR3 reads TGTGCCAGCAGCAACTCCTATGGCTACACCTTC.

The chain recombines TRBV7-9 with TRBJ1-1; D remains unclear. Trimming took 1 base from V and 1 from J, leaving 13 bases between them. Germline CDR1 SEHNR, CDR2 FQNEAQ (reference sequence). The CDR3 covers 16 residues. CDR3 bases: TGTGCCAGCAGCTTAGGGGCGCGGGCTCCGAACACTGAAGCTTTCTTT. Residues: CASSLGARAPNTEAFF.

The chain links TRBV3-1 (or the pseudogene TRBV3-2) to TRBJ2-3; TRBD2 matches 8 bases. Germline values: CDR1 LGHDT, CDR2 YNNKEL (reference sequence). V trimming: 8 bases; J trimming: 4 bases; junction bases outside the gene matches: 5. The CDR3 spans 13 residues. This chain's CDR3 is CASGLAGPDTQYF. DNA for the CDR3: TGTGCCAGCGGACTAGCCGGGCCAGATACGCAGTATTTT.

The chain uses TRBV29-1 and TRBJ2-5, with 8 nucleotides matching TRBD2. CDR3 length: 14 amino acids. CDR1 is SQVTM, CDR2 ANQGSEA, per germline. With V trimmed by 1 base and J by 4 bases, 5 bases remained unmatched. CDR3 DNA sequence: TGCAGCGTTGAAGCGGGGGGGCGTCGAGAGACCCAGTACTTC. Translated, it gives CSVEAGGRRETQYF.

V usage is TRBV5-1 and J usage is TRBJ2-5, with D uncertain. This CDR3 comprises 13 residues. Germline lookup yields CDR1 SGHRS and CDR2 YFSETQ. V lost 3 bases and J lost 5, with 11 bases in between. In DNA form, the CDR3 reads TGCGCCAGCAGCTCTATACAGTGGGAGACCCAGTACTTC. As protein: CASSSIQWETQYF.

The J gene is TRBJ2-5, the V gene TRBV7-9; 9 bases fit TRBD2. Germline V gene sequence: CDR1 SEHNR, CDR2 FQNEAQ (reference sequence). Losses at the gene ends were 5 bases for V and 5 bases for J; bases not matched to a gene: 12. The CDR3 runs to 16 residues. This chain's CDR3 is CASSTSSAGGLETQYF. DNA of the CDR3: TGTGCCAGCAGCACTAGTTCAGCGGGGGGCTTGGAGACCCAGTACTTC.

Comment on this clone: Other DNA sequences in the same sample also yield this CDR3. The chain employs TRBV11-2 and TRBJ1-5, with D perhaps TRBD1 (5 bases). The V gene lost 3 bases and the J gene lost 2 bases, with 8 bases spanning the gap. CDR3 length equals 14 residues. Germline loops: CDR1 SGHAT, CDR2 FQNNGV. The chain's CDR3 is CASSLGGGNQPQHF. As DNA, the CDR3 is TGTGCCAGCAGCTTGGGAGGGGGCAATCAGCCCCAGCATTTT. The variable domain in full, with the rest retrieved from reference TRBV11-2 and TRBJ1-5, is EAGVAQSPRYKIIEKRQSVAFWCNPISGHATLYWYQQILGQGPKLLIQFQNNGVVDDSQLPKDRFSAERLKGVDSTLKIQPAKLEDSAVYLCASSLGGGNQPQHFGDGTRLSIL.

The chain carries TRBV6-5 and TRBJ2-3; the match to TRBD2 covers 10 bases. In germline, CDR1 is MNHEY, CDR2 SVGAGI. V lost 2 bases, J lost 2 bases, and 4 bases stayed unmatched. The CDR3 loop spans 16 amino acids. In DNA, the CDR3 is TGTGCCAGCAGTTACGACCTAGCGGGGGCCACAGATACGCAGTATTTT. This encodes CASSYDLAGATDTQYF.

The CDR3 loop is CASGQSNEKLFF. In DNA, the CDR3 is TGTGCCAGCGGACAGTCGAATGAAAAACTGTTTTTT. V usage is TRBV7-7 and J usage is TRBJ1-4, with D maybe TRBD1 (6 bases). Germline V gene sequence: CDR1 SSHAT, CDR2 FNYEAQ (reference sequence). V lost 8 bases to trimming and J lost 5 bases, with 9 bases between them. This CDR3 has 12 amino acids.

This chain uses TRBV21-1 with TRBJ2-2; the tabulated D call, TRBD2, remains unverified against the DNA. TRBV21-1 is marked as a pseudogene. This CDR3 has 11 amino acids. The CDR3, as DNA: TGTGCCAGCAGCCCTACCGGGGAGCTGTTTTTT. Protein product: CASSPTGELFF.